Given below is one T cell receptor (beta chain) in context. Produced via immunoSEQ multiplex PCR; TCRdb's table is partial and in-frame only. Here the sample spans hundreds of thousands of clones, around 67% being singletons. The data originate from a study of shared clonotypes between healthy human individuals. The donor population consisted of healthy HIV-negative adults with no recent acute infections or vaccinations. The CDR3 spans 13 residues. Looked up from germline, CDR1 is MNHEY and CDR2 is SMNVEV (reference sequence). Trimming took off 4 bases at V and 12 bases at J, with 15 bases between the two ends.

The rearrangement uses TRBV27 and TRBJ1-4; TRBD1 might be the D (5 bases). The receptor was derived from a woman younger than 45 in good health. The specimen was memory CD4+ T cells sorted from blood. Noted subset: CD45RA-negative fraction. CDR3 coding DNA: TGTGCCAGCAGTTCTAGGCAGGGTGGGGAACTGTTTTTT. As protein: CASSSRQGGELFF.